These 17 T cell receptor beta chains share one sample of origin, sequenced in a study of beta chain features in type 1 diabetes. Of the isolated RNA, all was reverse transcribed, and so the sequenced material was expressed TCRB transcripts. The protocol was immunoSEQ multiplex PCR, while the TCRdb copy is restricted to in-frame clones and leaves out a portion. The sample lists some 410,000 clones, more than 9.5% seen once, with over 0.04% in the top ten. The sequencing sample was made of naive CD4+ T cells from blood. These receptors were collected from a woman under 30 in good health.

This clone was found a few times. The V and J genes are TRBV29-1 and TRBJ1-2; 7 bases line up with TRBD1. V shed 3 bases, J shed 7 bases, and the junction held 8 bases outside the gene matches. This CDR3 spans 13 amino acids. Germline-derived CDR1 and CDR2 are SQVTM and ANQGSEA. The CDR3 loop is CSVDTDRLGGYTF. The CDR3 DNA reads as TGCAGCGTTGATACGGACAGGCTGGGTGGCTACACCTTC.

This clone has a handful of counts. Different DNA sequences within this sample yield the same CDR3. The rearrangement links TRBV29-1 to TRBJ1-1; D not resolved. With 6 bases removed from V and 0 bases from J, the gap between germline ends came to 11 bases. The CDR3 length is 13 residues. The germline gives CDR1 SQVTM, CDR2 ANQGSEA. The chain's CDR3 is CSVVRPLNTEAFF. The DNA of the CDR3 is TGCAGCGTCGTCCGTCCGTTGAACACTGAAGCTTTCTTT.

The sample holds a few counts of this clone. The chain couples TRBV18 to TRBJ2-1; TRBD1 might be the D (7 bases). Trimming stripped 2 bases from V and 4 bases from J, with 12 bases between. The CDR3 is made up of 15 amino acids. CDR1 and CDR2 (germline): KGHSH, LQKENI. The CDR3 DNA reads TGTGCCAGCTCACCAGGAGGGGGCACTTACAATGAGCAGTTCTTC. Protein: CASSPGGGTYNEQFF.

This clone was seen more than once but under ten times. The J gene is TRBJ2-7, the V gene TRBV6-5; 7 nucleotides match TRBD1. The ends lost 8 bases at V and 5 bases at J; junction bases unmatched: 9. The germline CDR1 and CDR2 sequences are MNHEY and SVGAGI. The CDR3 totals 13 residues. This CDR3 is CASARQGLNEQYF. The CDR3 nucleotides read TGTGCCAGCGCCCGACAGGGTCTCAACGAGCAGTACTTC.

This clone was counted ten times or more. The chain has TRBV13 and TRBJ2-1; 9 bases align to TRBD2. The CDR3 sequence is 12 residues long. Trimming took 5 bases from V and 9 from J; bases not matched to a gene: 2. Looked up from germline, CDR1 is PRHDT and CDR2 is FYEKMQ (reference sequence). The CDR3: CASSLSGGEQFF. In DNA, the CDR3 is TGTGCCAGCAGCCTTAGCGGGGGTGAGCAGTTCTTC.

The chain has TRBV30 and TRBJ1-2; D might be TRBD1 (6 bases). Germline V lookup: CDR1 GTSNPN, CDR2 SVGIG (reference sequence). CDR3 length: 15 residues. V dropped 3 bases and J dropped 7 bases, with 21 bases sitting between them. CDR3 protein: CAWSTHAGTSSGYTF. The CDR3 DNA sequence: TGTGCCTGGAGCACCCATGCCGGGACATCAAGTGGCTACACCTTC.

In this sample, this clone turned up a few times. The gene calls are TRBV21-1 and TRBJ2-7; the tabulated D call, TRBD1, remains unverified against the DNA. TRBV21-1 has pseudogene status. The CDR3 is 14 amino acids. In DNA form, the CDR3 reads TGTGCCAGCAGCACCCACGGGACAGGGATCGAGCAGTACGTC. It translates to CASSTHGTGIEQYV.

DNA for the CDR3: TGTGCCAGCTCACCCACGATTTCCTACGAGCAGTACTTC. This encodes CASSPTISYEQYF. The chain links TRBV18 to TRBJ2-7; D remains unclear. CDR1 is KGHSH, CDR2 LQKENI, per germline. Trimming took off 3 bases at V and 1 base at J, with 7 bases between the two ends. CDR3 length: 13 residues. The whole variable domain, remainder taken from reference TRBV18 and TRBJ2-7, is NAGVMQNPRHLVRRRGQEARLRCSPMKGHSHVYWYRQLPEEGLKFMVYLQKENIIDESGMPKERFSAEFPKEGPSILRIQQVVRGDSAAYFCASSPTISYEQYFGPGTRLTVT.

The rearrangement links TRBV29-1 to TRBJ2-5; TRBD2 aligns across 7 bases. The CDR3 sequence is 16 residues long. V shed 4 bases and J 5 bases; nucleotides not matched to a gene: 16. CDR1 is SQVTM, CDR2 ANQGSEA, per germline. CDR3 DNA sequence: TGCAGCGTTGGCCCCCGACTAGCTCGAGGAGGGGAGACCCAGTACTTC. It is translated as CSVGPRLARGGETQYF.

The chain has TRBV11-3 and TRBJ2-2; 7 bases are a match to TRBD2. Trimming at V came to 2 bases and at J to 4 bases, leaving 4 bases not matched to a gene. The germline V gene encodes CDR1 SGHNT and CDR2 YENEEA. This CDR3 comprises 15 residues. DNA of the CDR3: TGTGCCAGCAGCTTAAGCGGGACGGCCACCGGGGAGCTGTTTTTT. This gives the protein CASSLSGTATGELFF.

The genes are TRBV14 and TRBJ2-7; TRBD1 might be the D (6 bases). V lost 1 base and J lost 3, with 13 bases in between. This CDR3 is 15 amino acids long. The germline V gene encodes CDR1 SGHDN and CDR2 FVKESK. The DNA of the CDR3 is TGTGCCAGCAGCCAAGGGTCCGGACAGTACTACGAGCAGTACTTC. The encoded protein is CASSQGSGQYYEQYF.

There are many counts of this clone. This CDR3 is also generated by other DNA sequences in the sample. This chain links TRBV29-1 with TRBJ2-1; TRBD1 matches at 7 bases. Germline CDR1 is SQVTM and CDR2 is ANQGSEA. V shed 6 bases and J 4 bases; nucleotides not matched to a gene: 0. The CDR3 loop spans 11 amino acids. CDR3 sequence reads: CSVTGYNEQFF. CDR3 sequence (DNA): TGCAGCGTGACAGGGTACAATGAGCAGTTCTTC.

This chain links TRBV7-6 with TRBJ2-1; D unresolved. The V and J ends lost 9 bases and 9 bases respectively, with 15 bases between them. The CDR3 sequence is 12 residues long. Germline V gene lookup returns CDR1 SGHVS and CDR2 FNYEAQ. In DNA form, the CDR3 reads TGTGCCAGTCGACGTGTTCAGGCTGAGCAGTTCTTC. This translates into CASRRVQAEQFF. The entire variable domain, with the rest obtained from reference TRBV7-6 and TRBJ2-1, is as follows: GAGVSQSPRYKVTKRGQDVALRCDPISGHVSLYWYRQALGQGPEFLTYFNYEAQQDKSGLPNDRFSAERPEGSISTLTIQRTEQRDSAMYRCASRRVQAEQFFGPGTRLTVL.

The chain couples TRBV9 to TRBJ1-4; no clear D. The CDR3 consists of 12 residues. V lost 1 base and J 8 bases, leaving 6 bases between the germline ends. Germline V CDR1 and CDR2: SGDLS, YYNGEE. Here the CDR3 DNA reads TGTGCCAGCAGCGTAATGGGGGAAAAACTGTTTTTT. The encoded protein is CASSVMGEKLFF.

The chain is built from TRBV9 and TRBJ1-1, with a tentative D call TRBD1 (5 bases). V was trimmed by 3 bases and J by 4 bases, leaving 13 bases between them. The CDR3 is made up of 14 amino acids. Per the germline V gene, CDR1 is SGDLS and CDR2 is YYNGEE. CDR3 DNA: TGTGCCAGCAGCGCCCTCGGGCAGGGCACTGAAGCTTTCTTT. Its protein product is CASSALGQGTEAFF.

This chain's CDR3 is CASSSYRVRAETQYF. In nucleotides, the CDR3 is TGTGCCAGCAGCTCGTACAGGGTCAGGGCGGAGACCCAGTACTTC. The chain is built from TRBV7-2 and TRBJ2-5, with D tentatively TRBD1 (6 bases). The CDR3 totals 15 residues. The ends were cut back, 4 bases at V and 5 bases at J, with 17 bases in the middle. Germline CDR1 SGHTA, CDR2 FQGNSA.

J is TRBJ1-2 and V is TRBV27; D is possibly TRBD1 (6 bases). This CDR3 is built from 13 residues. With 4 bases removed from V and 8 bases from J, the gap between germline ends came to 14 bases. Per germline, CDR1 MNHEY and CDR2 SMNVEV (reference sequence). The CDR3 protein is CASSSTGSRGYTF. CDR3 bases: TGTGCCAGCAGTTCAACAGGGTCCCGGGGCTACACCTTC.